A selection of T cell receptor beta chains follows, all from one sample in a study of blood T cell repertoires in COVID-19. Clones were read by immunoSEQ multiplex PCR, and TCRdb kept only the in-frame ones, dropping some. Here the sample spans tens of thousands of clones, around nine tenths being singletons. The sequenced sample was peripheral blood. Source of these receptors: a human donor in a cohort sampled during active COVID-19. CDR3s include the opening cysteine and the closing phenylalanine or tryptophan. The order of the fields is J gene, V gene, D gene, clone size, CDR3 DNA, CDR3 protein. The D gene is left open where the match is weak. Clone size appears in some rows only: once, few, many, or a class for an expanded clone.

J gene: TRBJ2-2; V gene: TRBV10-1; D gene: TRBD2; clone size: once; CDR3 DNA: TGCGCCAGCAGTGGTGGACTAGCGGGAGCCGGGGAGCTGTTTTTT; CDR3 protein: CASSGGLAGAGELFF
J gene: TRBJ1-6; V gene: TRBV30; D gene: TRBD1; clone size: .; CDR3 DNA: TGTGCCTGGACCGCGGACAGGGGGCGAAATTCACCCCTCCACTTT; CDR3 protein: CAWTADRGRNSPLHF
J gene: TRBJ2-7; V gene: TRBV18; D gene: .; clone size: .; CDR3 DNA: TGTGCCAGCTCACCTGCCTCGGACAGAGCCTACGAGCAGTACTTC; CDR3 protein: CASSPASDRAYEQYF
J gene: TRBJ2-3; V gene: TRBV14; D gene: .; clone size: few; CDR3 DNA: TGTGCCAGCAGCCAGCTTACTGCCGGAGATACGCAGTATTTT; CDR3 protein: CASSQLTAGDTQYF
J gene: TRBJ2-3; V gene: TRBV6-5; D gene: .; clone size: .; CDR3 DNA: TGTGCCAGCCGATTGGGGGCGACAGACACAGATACGCAGTATTTT; CDR3 protein: CASRLGATDTDTQYF
J gene: TRBJ2-4; V gene: TRBV30; D gene: .; clone size: .; CDR3 DNA: TGTGCCTGGAGTAGACGATCGGGGAAGGCGGACATTCAGTACTTC; CDR3 protein: CAWSRRSGKADIQYF
J gene: TRBJ2-1; V gene: TRBV7-2; D gene: .; clone size: .; CDR3 DNA: TGTGCCAGCAGCTTGGGTACCATCGGAGGCGAGCAGTTCTTC; CDR3 protein: CASSLGTIGGEQFF
J gene: TRBJ2-7; V gene: TRBV5-6; D gene: TRBD1; clone size: .; CDR3 DNA: TGTGCCAGCAGGGAGACCGGGACAGGGCCTTACGAGCAGTACTTC; CDR3 protein: CASRETGTGPYEQYF
J gene: TRBJ2-1; V gene: TRBV7-7; D gene: TRBD2; clone size: .; CDR3 DNA: TGTGCCAGCAGCTTAGTGGGGTTCCCCTCTAGCGGGGGGGTAGGAGAGCAGTTCTTC; CDR3 protein: CASSLVGFPSSGGVGEQFF
J gene: TRBJ2-7; V gene: TRBV5-6; D gene: .; clone size: .; CDR3 DNA: TGTGCCAGCAGCTTCCTCTACGAGCAGTACTTC; CDR3 protein: CASSFLYEQYF
J gene: TRBJ2-2; V gene: TRBV19; D gene: TRBD2; clone size: .; CDR3 DNA: TGTGCCAGTATCCAAGGACTAGCGGGGGGGATCGGCACCGGGGAGCTGTTTTTT; CDR3 protein: CASIQGLAGGIGTGELFF
J gene: TRBJ2-7; V gene: TRBV5-5; D gene: TRBD1; clone size: .; CDR3 DNA: TGTGCCAGCAGCTTTGGGGACAGGGCCTACGAGCAGTACTTC; CDR3 protein: CASSFGDRAYEQYF
J gene: TRBJ1-2; V gene: TRBV2; D gene: TRBD1; clone size: once; CDR3 DNA: TGTGCCAGCAGTGAGACAGGGAACTATGGCTACACCTTC; CDR3 protein: CASSETGNYGYTF
J gene: TRBJ1-1; V gene: TRBV11-2; D gene: .; clone size: once; CDR3 DNA: TGTGCCAGCAGGGGAGTGAACACTGAAGCTTTCTTT; CDR3 protein: CASRGVNTEAFF
J gene: TRBJ1-3; V gene: TRBV18; D gene: .; clone size: medium-sized; CDR3 DNA: TGTGCCAGCTCACCAGCCCGGAGCTCTGGAAACACCATATATTTT; CDR3 protein: CASSPARSSGNTIYF
J gene: TRBJ2-1; V gene: TRBV18; D gene: .; clone size: .; CDR3 DNA: TGTGCCAGCTCACCTAGCGGAGTCTACAATGAGCAGTTCTTC; CDR3 protein: CASSPSGVYNEQFF
J gene: TRBJ1-1; V gene: TRBV7-9; D gene: TRBD1; clone size: .; CDR3 DNA: TGTGCCAGCAGCGGGCGACAGGGGGCGTCCCCTGAAGCTTTCTTT; CDR3 protein: CASSGRQGASPEAFF
J gene: TRBJ2-1; V gene: TRBV7-9; D gene: .; clone size: .; CDR3 DNA: TGTGCCAGCAGCGCACGAGGAGGGGCCCCCTCCTACAATGAGCAGTTCTTC; CDR3 protein: CASSARGGAPSYNEQFF
J gene: TRBJ1-4; V gene: TRBV15; D gene: .; clone size: .; CDR3 DNA: TGTGCCACCAGCAGAGAGTGGAGAGAAAAACTGTTTTTT; CDR3 protein: CATSREWREKLFF
J gene: TRBJ1-2; V gene: TRBV19; D gene: TRBD1; clone size: once; CDR3 DNA: TGTGCCAGTAGTATAGTCTTACAGGGGGCTGATGGCTACACCTTC; CDR3 protein: CASSIVLQGADGYTF
J gene: TRBJ2-5; V gene: TRBV6-5; D gene: .; clone size: .; CDR3 DNA: TGTGCCAGCAGCAATACTTGGGCCCCCCAAGAGACCCAGTACTTC; CDR3 protein: CASSNTWAPQETQYF
J gene: TRBJ1-1; V gene: TRBV7-2; D gene: TRBD1; clone size: .; CDR3 DNA: TGTGCCAGCAGCTTAGCGAATCGGGACAGGGGAGCTGAAGCTTTCTTT; CDR3 protein: CASSLANRDRGAEAFF
J gene: TRBJ2-2; V gene: TRBV9; D gene: .; clone size: .; CDR3 DNA: TGTGCCAGCAGCGTAGGAAACGGGAACACCGGGGAGCTGTTTTTT; CDR3 protein: CASSVGNGNTGELFF
J gene: TRBJ2-3; V gene: TRBV19; D gene: TRBD2; clone size: .; CDR3 DNA: TGTGCCAGTAGTCTGACTAGCGTCACAGATACGCAGTATTTT; CDR3 protein: CASSLTSVTDTQYF
J gene: TRBJ2-7; V gene: TRBV4-1; D gene: TRBD1; clone size: .; CDR3 DNA: TGCGCCAGCAGCCACCAGACAGGGTACGAGCAGTACTTC; CDR3 protein: CASSHQTGYEQYF
J gene: TRBJ1-1; V gene: TRBV4-1; D gene: .; clone size: few; CDR3 DNA: TGCGCCAGCAGCCAAGTTCGGGGTTTGGAGGCTTTCTTT; CDR3 protein: CASSQVRGLEAFF
J gene: TRBJ2-7; V gene: TRBV5-8; D gene: .; clone size: .; CDR3 DNA: TGTGCCAGCAGCCCCGTCTCACAGGGCCCCGGGTACGAGCAGTACTTC; CDR3 protein: CASSPVSQGPGYEQYF
J gene: TRBJ1-3; V gene: TRBV20-1; D gene: .; clone size: .; CDR3 DNA: TGCAGTGCTAGTGATTCGGGAGCTGGAAACACCATATATTTT; CDR3 protein: CSASDSGAGNTIYF
J gene: TRBJ2-3; V gene: TRBV27; D gene: .; clone size: once; CDR3 DNA: TGTGCCAGCAGTCGACTGAACAGCCGCAGGGAAGATACGCAGTATTTT; CDR3 protein: CASSRLNSRREDTQYF
J gene: TRBJ2-2; V gene: TRBV5-5; D gene: .; clone size: .; CDR3 DNA: TGTGCCAGCAGCTGGGACACTAACACCGGGGAGCTGTTTTTT; CDR3 protein: CASSWDTNTGELFF
J gene: TRBJ1-1; V gene: TRBV1; D gene: .; clone size: .; CDR3 DNA: TGCACCAGCAGCCAAGGGGACAGGGCCCTCTATACTCCGAACACTGAAGCTTTCTTT; CDR3 protein: CTSSQGDRALYTPNTEAFF
J gene: TRBJ2-2; V gene: TRBV29-1; D gene: .; clone size: .; CDR3 DNA: TGCAGCGTTGGACAGGGAGGAAACACCGGGGAGCTGTTTTTT; CDR3 protein: CSVGQGGNTGELFF
J gene: TRBJ1-2; V gene: TRBV6-5; D gene: TRBD1; clone size: .; CDR3 DNA: TGTGCCAGCAGAACCCCCGGGCAGGGGGGAGGCTACACCTTC; CDR3 protein: CASRTPGQGGGYTF
J gene: TRBJ2-7; V gene: TRBV7-9; D gene: .; clone size: medium-sized; CDR3 DNA: TGTGCCAGCAGCTTATACTACGAGCAGTACTTC; CDR3 protein: CASSLYYEQYF
J gene: TRBJ2-5; V gene: TRBV13; D gene: TRBD1; clone size: .; CDR3 DNA: TGTGCCAGCAGCTCAAGGGACAGAGAAGAGACCCAGTACTTC; CDR3 protein: CASSSRDREETQYF
J gene: TRBJ1-2; V gene: TRBV18; D gene: TRBD1; clone size: .; CDR3 DNA: TGTGCCAGCTCACCACCGGACAGGGCCGTCTATGGCTACACCTTC; CDR3 protein: CASSPPDRAVYGYTF
J gene: TRBJ2-1; V gene: TRBV7-9; D gene: TRBD2; clone size: .; CDR3 DNA: TGTGCCAGCAGCTTAGGTTGGGCTAGCGGGAGTCTCAATGAGCAGTTCTTC; CDR3 protein: CASSLGWASGSLNEQFF
J gene: TRBJ1-1; V gene: TRBV3-1/TRBV3-2; D gene: .; clone size: .; CDR3 DNA: TGTGCCAGCAGCCAAGGGACAGACCCCCAAGGGGCTTTCTTT; CDR3 protein: CASSQGTDPQGAFF
J gene: TRBJ1-1; V gene: TRBV10-1; D gene: .; clone size: .; CDR3 DNA: TGCGCCAGCAGTGAGGGTGGGCCCGAAGCTTTCTTT; CDR3 protein: CASSEGGPEAFF
J gene: TRBJ2-3; V gene: TRBV5-1; D gene: TRBD2; clone size: .; CDR3 DNA: TGCGCCAGCAGCGCGGGACTAGCGGGATCAACAGATACGCAGTATTTT; CDR3 protein: CASSAGLAGSTDTQYF
J gene: TRBJ1-1; V gene: TRBV19; D gene: .; clone size: .; CDR3 DNA: TGTGCCAGCCGGACAGAACTATCCCTTAACACTGAAGCTTTCTTT; CDR3 protein: CASRTELSLNTEAFF